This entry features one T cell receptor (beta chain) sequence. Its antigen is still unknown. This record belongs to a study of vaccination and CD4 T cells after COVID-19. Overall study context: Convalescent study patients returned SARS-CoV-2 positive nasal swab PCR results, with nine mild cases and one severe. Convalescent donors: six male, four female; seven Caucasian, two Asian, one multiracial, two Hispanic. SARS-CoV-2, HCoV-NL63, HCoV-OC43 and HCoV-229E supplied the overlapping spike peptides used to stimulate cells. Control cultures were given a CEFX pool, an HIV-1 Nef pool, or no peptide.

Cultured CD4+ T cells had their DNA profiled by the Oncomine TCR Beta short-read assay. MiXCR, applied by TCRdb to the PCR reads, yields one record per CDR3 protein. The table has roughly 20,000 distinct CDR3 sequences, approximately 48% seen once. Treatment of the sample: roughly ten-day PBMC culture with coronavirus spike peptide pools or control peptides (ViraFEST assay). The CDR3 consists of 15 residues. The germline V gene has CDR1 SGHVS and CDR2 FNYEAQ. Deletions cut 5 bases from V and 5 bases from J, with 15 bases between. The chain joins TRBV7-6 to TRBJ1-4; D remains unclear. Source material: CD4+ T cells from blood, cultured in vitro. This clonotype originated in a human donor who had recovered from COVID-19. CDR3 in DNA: TGTGCCAGCAGCCTTGAGCCCGCAAACAATGAAAAACTGTTTTTT. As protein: CASSLEPANNEKLFF.